This T cell receptor (beta chain) was documented in a study of blood T cell repertoires in COVID-19. Sequencing was performed with immunoSEQ multiplex PCR; in TCRdb, only in-frame clones are kept and a portion is missing. The sample has just over 300,000 clones; roughly 87% are singletons. Sequencing was carried out using PBMCs or T cells enriched from blood (not recorded which). The source of this sequence is a woman younger than 35 who had recovered from COVID-19.

Here the CDR3 reads CASSSGQQETQYF. CDR3 nucleotide sequence: TGCGCCAGCAGCTCGGGACAACAAGAGACCCAGTACTTC. The V call is TRBV5-1, the J call TRBJ2-5; perhaps TRBD1 as D (6 bases). The germline V gene encodes CDR1 SGHRS and CDR2 YFSETQ. V lost 3 bases and J lost 2, with 8 bases in between. The CDR3 loop spans 13 amino acids.